This T cell receptor (beta chain) was retrieved from a study of blood T cell repertoires in COVID-19 (dated by TCRdb to 2018 to 2021). Notes on the research overall: Collaborator samples came from the United States, Italy and Spain and covered acute and convalescent phases of COVID-19. Samples came from the ongoing ImmuneRACE study (first 160 participants) plus 1,254 subjects from 6 global collaborators. A freely available public database, intended as a resource for researchers studying the immune response to SARS-CoV-2, is where the repertoires were released. Deeply sampled blood TCRbeta repertoires from subjects exposed to, actively infected with, or recovered from COVID-19 were included in the dataset. Where available, HLA class I and class II types were taken from metadata supplied by the sample provider and were not determined by assay-based typing. The material from the prospective study consisted of cDNA or gDNA derived from T cells, B-cell-depleted T cells, or PBMCs. Nearly every sample came with metadata listing a de-identified subject ID, COVID-19 status, age in years and sex. What the work shows at the level of the full study, not this receptor alone: The amount of clinical and demographic metadata varied by source and participant and was provided uncurated.

This clone was observed once. Its specific antigen is unknown. No per-base quality is available; no much larger clone lies one base away. The CDR3 goes from the cysteine to the phenylalanine over 15 residues. Only the CDR3 DNA stays, 45 bases, in frame from base 1. The germline V gene sets CDR1 to MNHEY and CDR2 to SVGAGI. Compared with germline, V lacks 5 bases and J lacks 4 bases; bases without a gene match: 8. The immunoSEQ Assay, a bias-controlled multiplex PCR, was used to amplify TCRbeta CDR3 regions from genomic DNA. Regarding the original processing steps: The number of nucleated cells in each sample was estimated from the amplification of reference gene primers within the assay. To quantify the absolute abundance of each unique TCRbeta CDR3 rearrangement, sequence reads were collapsed and filtered. For each sample, productive Simpson clonality was calculated as the square root of Simpson's diversity index across productive rearrangements. Sourced from immuneACCESS, this table was stored by TCRdb with only in-frame sequences that have V and J called. A share of the clones is absent; for the studies checked, an unresolved V gene accounts for under half, and the remainder has no known explanation. That table gives V, J and clone size, and the DNA gave D and trimming. In this sample the table shows some 210,000 clones, 80% to 90% of which occur a single time. The ten largest make up about 5.1% of the sample.

The collaborating institutions used their own protocols to collect whole blood in K2EDTA tubes. For TCRbeta analysis, collaborator samples were shipped as frozen whole blood, as isolated PBMCs, or as DNA extracted from either sample type. The sequenced sample consisted of peripheral blood. The receptor was derived from a woman aged 65 to 85 with active or convalescent COVID-19. The sequence links TRBV6-5 to TRBJ1-5, with TRBD1 matching 7 junction bases. The CDR3 protein is CASSPQIRGNQPQHF. The DNA is TGTGCCAGCAGTCCCCAAATCAGGGGGAATCAGCCCCAGCATTTT.